The 6 T cell receptor beta chains below all came from one sample that was sequenced in a study of blood T cells in healthy people across ages. Combining a sample-barcoded 5' primer with a J-beta primer mix, a second PCR ran for roughly 6 to 12 cycles. TCRdb reprocessed the 5' RACE reads with MiXCR, giving one entry per CDR3 protein. Of 1.5 million to 1.8 million distinct CDR3 sequences in the sample, approximately 42% were seen once. The sequenced sample consisted of blood. The receptors were gathered from a woman aged 18 to 35 in good health.

This clonotype occurred a few times. This chain joins TRBV9 and TRBJ2-1; D gene uncertain. The V end lost 4 bases, the J end lost 5 bases, and 13 bases lay between the germline ends. The length of the CDR3 is 14 residues. Germline values: CDR1 SGDLS, CDR2 YYNGEE. The CDR3 is CASSPTYRDNEQFF. CDR3 in DNA: TGTGCCAGCAGCCCTACCTACAGAGACAATGAGCAGTTCTTC.

The genes are TRBV7-8 and TRBJ2-3; 10 bases align to TRBD2. The CDR3 consists of 17 residues. Losses at the gene ends were 4 bases for V and 0 bases for J; bases not matched to a gene: 7. Germline lookup yields CDR1 SGHVS and CDR2 FQNEAQ. In nucleotides, the CDR3 is TGTGCCAGCAGCTCCCGCCCGACTAGCGGGAGCACAGATACGCAGTATTTT. It specifies CASSSRPTSGSTDTQYF.

This clonotype was counted between two and nine times. The V call is TRBV6-2 or TRBV6-3, the J call TRBJ2-5, with D unclear. Trimming shortened V by 6 bases and J by 0 bases, and 8 bases separated the two germline ends. The CDR3 runs to 13 residues. CDR1 MNHEY and CDR2 SVGEGT come from the germline V gene. As DNA, the CDR3 is TGTGCCAGCAGCCGTTTGTACCAAGAGACCCAGTACTTC. Its translation is CASSRLYQETQYF.

The V and J genes are TRBV10-3 and TRBJ1-5; D remains unclear. Germline CDR1 ENHRY, CDR2 SYGVKD. This CDR3 has 12 residues. V lost 7 bases to trimming and J lost 0 bases, with 4 bases between them. The chain's CDR3 is CAIKDSNQPQHF. The CDR3 DNA reads TGTGCCATCAAGGATAGCAATCAGCCCCAGCATTTT.

The J gene is TRBJ2-5, the V gene TRBV10-3, with D perhaps TRBD2 (6 bases). V lost 0 bases, J lost 11 bases, and 16 bases lay in between. This CDR3 has 14 residues. Germline-derived CDR1 and CDR2 are ENHRY and SYGVKD. The CDR3 protein is CAISESVSSGEQYF. DNA of the CDR3: TGTGCCATCAGTGAGTCTGTTAGTAGCGGTGAGCAGTACTTC.

The V call is TRBV25-1, the J call TRBJ2-5; the D call may be TRBD1 or TRBD2 (5 bases each). The tail of the sequence fits TRBJ2-7 better, so the J call may be wrong. CDR3 length: 15 residues. CDR1 and CDR2 from the germline V gene are MGHDK and SYGVNS. The CDR3 loop is CASRGEAGRNYEQYF. The CDR3 region has the DNA TGTGCCAGCCGGGGCGAGGCAGGTAGAAACTACGAGCAGTACTTC.